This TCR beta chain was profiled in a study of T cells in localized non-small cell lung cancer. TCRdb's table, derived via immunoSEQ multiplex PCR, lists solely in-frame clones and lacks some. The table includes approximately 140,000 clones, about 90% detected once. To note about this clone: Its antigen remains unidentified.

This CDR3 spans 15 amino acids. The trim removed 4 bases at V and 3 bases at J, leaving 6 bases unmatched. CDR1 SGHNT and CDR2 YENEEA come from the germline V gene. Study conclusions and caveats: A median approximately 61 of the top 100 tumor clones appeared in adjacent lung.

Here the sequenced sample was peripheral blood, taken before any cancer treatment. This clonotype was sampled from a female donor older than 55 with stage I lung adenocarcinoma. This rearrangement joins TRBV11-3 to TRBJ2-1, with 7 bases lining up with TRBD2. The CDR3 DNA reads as TGTGCCAGCAGCTCTAGCGGCTACGACTACAATGAGCAGTTCTTC. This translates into CASSSSGYDYNEQFF. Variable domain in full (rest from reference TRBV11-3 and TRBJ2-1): EAGVVQSPRYKIIEKKQPVAFWCNPISGHNTLYWYLQNLGQGPELLIRYENEEAVDDSQLPKDRFSAERLKGVDSTLKIQPAELGDSAVYLCASSSSGYDYNEQFFGPGTRLTVL.